This entry describes one T cell receptor beta chain. In each sequencing run, over 170 million TCR-beta sequences were generated from 15-18 subjects. MiXCR was run by TCRdb on the 5' RACE reads, yielding one entry per CDR3 protein. This table holds tens of thousands of distinct CDR3 sequences, approximately 4.6% found once. The V and J ends lost 5 bases and 2 bases, in that order; junction bases with no gene match: 3. CDR3 size: 14 residues. CDR1 and CDR2 (germline): SQVTM, ANQGSEA. This specimen comes from a study of neurological immune-mediated disorders. This receptor was identified in a woman aged 50 to 60 with multiple sclerosis. The rearrangement uses TRBV29-1 and TRBJ2-6, with TRBD1 matching over 7 bases. The sample consisted of PBMCs. The DNA for the CDR3 is TGCAGCGTTTTCACAGGGGCTGGGGCCAACGTCCTGACTTTC. Residues: CSVFTGAGANVLTF.